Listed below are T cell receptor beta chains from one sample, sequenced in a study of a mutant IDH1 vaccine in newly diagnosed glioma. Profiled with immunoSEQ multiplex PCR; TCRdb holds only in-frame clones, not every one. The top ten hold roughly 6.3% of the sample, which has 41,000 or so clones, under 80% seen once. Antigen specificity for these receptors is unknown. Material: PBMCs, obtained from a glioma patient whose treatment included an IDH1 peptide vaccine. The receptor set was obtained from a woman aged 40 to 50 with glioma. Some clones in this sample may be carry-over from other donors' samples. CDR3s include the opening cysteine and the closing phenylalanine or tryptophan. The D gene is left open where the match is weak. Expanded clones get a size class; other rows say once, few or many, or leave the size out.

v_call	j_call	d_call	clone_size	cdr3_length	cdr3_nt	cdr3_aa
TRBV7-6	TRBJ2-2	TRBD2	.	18	TGTGCCAGCAGCTCGCAGCCCGGGAGCGGGGTGAGCACCGGGGAGCTGTTTTTT	CASSSQPGSGVSTGELFF
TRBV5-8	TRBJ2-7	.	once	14	TGTGCCAGCATTCTCCGCCCGAGATCCTACGAGCAGTACTTC	CASILRPRSYEQYF
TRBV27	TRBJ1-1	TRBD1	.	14	TGTGCCAGCAGTTCGGACAGGGCGAAGACTGAAGCTTTCTTT	CASSSDRAKTEAFF
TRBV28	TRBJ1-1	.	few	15	TGTGCCAGCAGTTTAGCGGGGCACAGGAACACTGAAGCTTTCTTT	CASSLAGHRNTEAFF
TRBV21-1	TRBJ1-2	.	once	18	TGTGCCAGCAACCCTTACACTTATACAGGGGGCGGGAACTATGGCTACACCTTC	CASNPYTYTGGGNYGYTF
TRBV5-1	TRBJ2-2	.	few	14	TGCGCCAGCAGCAAGACAGGACCCCCCGGGGAGCTGTTTTTT	CASSKTGPPGELFF
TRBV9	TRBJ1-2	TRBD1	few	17	TGTGCCAGTGGAGTGGGCGGGACAGAAATTTGGGCCAGCGGCTACACCTTC	CASGVGGTEIWASGYTF
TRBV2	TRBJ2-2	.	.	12	TGTGCCAGTACCCGGGAGACCGGGGAGCTGTTTTTT	CASTRETGELFF
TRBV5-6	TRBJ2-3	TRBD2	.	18	TGTGCCAGCAGCTCCGGACTAGCGGGGGACCCTATCACAGATACGCAGTATTTT	CASSSGLAGDPITDTQYF
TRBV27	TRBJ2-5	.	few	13	TGTGCCAGCAGTGTAAAGGCCCAAGAGACCCAGTACTTC	CASSVKAQETQYF